Reported below is one TCR beta chain. As yet, its antigen is unknown. This sample stems from a study of regulatory T cells in long-lasting Graves disease. Whole-study results and caveats: Only a small sample size was used, which may have cut accuracy. Shared public clonotypes totalled some 2,500 in persistent patients, compared with roughly 970 in new patients.

CDR3-region Arm-PCR and iRepertoire HTBI primers produced the TCR beta libraries. Each CDR3 protein gets one entry after TCRdb re-called the multiplex PCR reads with MiXCR. Seen here are hundreds of thousands of distinct CDR3 sequences, around 20% observed once, and the top ten hold less than 35%. Time point denoted: persistent/refractory GD, antithyroid drugs over 5 years with positive TRAb. Following extraction of RNA from PBMCs, that RNA was used to make the TCR library. As a group, patients came from one endocrinology department in Xi'an, China. This receptor was identified in a female donor with Graves disease. The input for sequencing was peripheral blood mononuclear cells (PBMCs), taken when the disease was refractory, from a patient treated with antithyroid drugs.

The chain's CDR3 is CASSWGGRAYNEQFF. CDR3 bases: TGTGCCAGCAGTTGGGGCGGGAGGGCCTACAATGAGCAGTTCTTC. The chain uses TRBV12-3 or TRBV12-4 and TRBJ2-1; 9 positions match TRBD2. J was trimmed by 2 bases and V by 4 bases; bases with no gene match: 3. This CDR3 has 15 residues.